This paragraph reports one T cell receptor beta chain. What it recognizes is unknown. With 60 Vbeta and 13 Jbeta primers, the PCR was carried out. Sequencing used immunoSEQ multiplex PCR; TCRdb keeps in-frame clones, though not all of them. Of fewer than 40,000 clones listed, roughly 88% are singletons. Nominally healthy donors provided the samples, though records likely missed some immune exposures. This sample was included in a study of cytomegalovirus exposure and HLA in healthy donors. The CDR3 is 13 residues long. The trim removed 2 bases at V and 6 bases at J, leaving 1 base unmatched. The germline CDR1 and CDR2 sequences are SEHNR and FQNEAQ (reference sequence). General study results and limits: Sequencing probably produced one cluster of sequence variants that were highly shared.

This TCR was sampled from a middle-aged woman in good health and CMV-seropositive. What was sequenced was PBMCs. The gene calls are TRBV7-9 and TRBJ1-2; TRBD1 aligns across 9 bases. As DNA, the CDR3 is TGTGCCAGCAGCTTAAGGGACAGGGATGGCTACACCTTC. The encoded protein is CASSLRDRDGYTF.